These T cell receptor beta chains were read from a single sample in a study of PD-1 blockade in classical Hodgkin lymphoma. Assay used: immunoSEQ multiplex PCR; TCRdb lists only in-frame clones, some missing. The sample consists of 110,000 or so clones, approximately 89% of them appearing once. Sequences were derived from peripheral blood mononuclear cells (PBMCs), sampled before the fourth cycle of nivolumab. Receptor source: a human donor with classical Hodgkin lymphoma. The CDR3 runs from the conserved cysteine through the conserved F or W. The D gene is left open where the match is weak. Clone size, where shown, is once, few, many, or a class for clones that have expanded.

V gene,J gene,clone size,D gene,CDR3 DNA,CDR3 protein
TRBV2,TRBJ2-5,-,-,TGTGCCAGCAGGGTGGGGCCTTTCGGAGAGGCCCAGTACTTC,CASRVGPFGEAQYF
TRBV29-1,TRBJ2-2,-,-,TGCAGCGTTGAGGGGAGGGGGCGAGCCGGGGAGCTGTTTTTT,CSVEGRGRAGELFF
TRBV6-5,TRBJ1-2,-,TRBD1,TGTGCCAGCAGTTTACGGGGACAGGGACTCTATGGCTACACCTTC,CASSLRGQGLYGYTF
TRBV18,TRBJ1-2,-,-,TGTGCCAGCTCATCTCGGACCGACAACTATGGCTACACCTTC,CASSSRTDNYGYTF
TRBV7-4,TRBJ1-4,-,-,TGTGCCAGCAGCAACACCGGGACGCCCGGTCAGACTAATGAAAAACTGTTTTTT,CASSNTGTPGQTNEKLFF
TRBV19,TRBJ1-1,-,TRBD1,TGTGCCATTAAGGACAGGGATCGGAGCACTGAAGCTTTCTTT,CAIKDRDRSTEAFF
TRBV7-9,TRBJ2-5,-,-,TGTGCCAGCAGCCACAGGACCCGCTGGGAGACCCAGTACTTC,CASSHRTRWETQYF
TRBV27,TRBJ2-3,-,-,TGTGCCAGCACCCTATCGGGGGCGAGGGGGGGAGATACGCAGTATTTT,CASTLSGARGGDTQYF
TRBV7-2,TRBJ2-1,-,TRBD2,TGTGCCAGCAGTCGTAGCGGGAGCGGTGTGAATGAGCAGTTCTTC,CASSRSGSGVNEQFF
TRBV28,TRBJ2-3,-,-,TGTGCCAGCAGTCTACTAGCAGACACAGATACGCAGTATTTT,CASSLLADTDTQYF
TRBV15,TRBJ2-5,few,TRBD1,TGTGCCACCAGCACGGACCCGGGACAGGGTCAGACCCAGTACTTC,CATSTDPGQGQTQYF
TRBV6-5,TRBJ2-7,-,TRBD1,TGTGCCAGCAGTTACTATACCGGGACAGGCTCCTACGAGCAGTACTTC,CASSYYTGTGSYEQYF
TRBV9,TRBJ2-4,-,TRBD2,TGTGCCAGCAGCGTGAAGGGGAGGGACATTCAGTACTTC,CASSVKGRDIQYF
TRBV15,TRBJ1-1,-,-,TGTGCCAGCAGCGGGGGGGTGAACACTGAAGCTTTCTTT,CASSGGVNTEAFF
TRBV18,TRBJ1-2,-,TRBD1,TGTGCCAGCTCACCCACCCGGACAGGGAATAACTATGGCTACACCTTC,CASSPTRTGNNYGYTF
TRBV19,TRBJ2-3,-,-,TGTGCCAGTAGTATTAGATTAACTAGCACAGATACGCAGTATTTT,CASSIRLTSTDTQYF
TRBV29-1,TRBJ2-3,once,-,TGCAGCGTGGACAGCGGTACTAGCACAGATACGCAGTATTTT,CSVDSGTSTDTQYF
TRBV5-4,TRBJ2-1,-,TRBD1,TGTGCCAGCAGCTTGGACAGGGGGTCCCACAATGAGCAGTTCTTC,CASSLDRGSHNEQFF
TRBV19,TRBJ1-2,-,TRBD1,TGTGCCAGTATACCTCGCGGGACAGAAGGATTTTATGGCTACACCTTC,CASIPRGTEGFYGYTF
TRBV15,TRBJ2-4,few,-,TGTGCCACCAGCAGAGATCTGGGGGGTTGGAACAAAAACATTCAGTACTTC,CATSRDLGGWNKNIQYF
TRBV15,TRBJ2-7,-,TRBD1,TGTGCCACCAGCACCAGACAGGGTAGGAGCTACGAGCAGTACTTC,CATSTRQGRSYEQYF
TRBV11-2,TRBJ1-3,-,-,TGTGCCAGCAGCTTAGATTTCAGGGACCCCGTCAGCTCTGGAAACACCATATATTTT,CASSLDFRDPVSSGNTIYF
TRBV6-1,TRBJ2-7,few,TRBD2,TGTGCCAGCAGTGAGGCGGCTAGCGGGTACGAGCAGTACTTC,CASSEAASGYEQYF
TRBV6-5,TRBJ2-3,-,-,TGTGCCAGCTCGAGGCTAGCGTTAACAGATACGCAGTATTTT,CASSRLALTDTQYF
TRBV9,TRBJ1-1,-,-,TGTGCCAGCAGCGAGGGTGGAGGGAGGACTGAAGCTTTCTTT,CASSEGGGRTEAFF
TRBV2,TRBJ2-3,few,-,TGTGCCAGCAGCTTACTAGTAGATACGCAGTATTTT,CASSLLVDTQYF
TRBV7-9,TRBJ2-1,-,TRBD2,TGTGCCAGCAGCCTCTCCCTTCCCACTAGCGGGGCCTCCTACAATGAGCAGTTCTTC,CASSLSLPTSGASYNEQFF
TRBV6-5,TRBJ1-4,-,-,TGTGCCAGTGGGGTCCCGGGGGTGGAAAAACTGTTTTTT,CASGVPGVEKLFF
TRBV6-5,TRBJ1-5,-,-,TGTGCCAGCAGAATTGACAGTAGCAATCAGCCCCAGCATTTT,CASRIDSSNQPQHF
TRBV7-2,TRBJ2-1,once,TRBD2,TGTGCCAGCAGCTTAGGGGGCGGGAGCTACAATGAGCAGTTCTTC,CASSLGGGSYNEQFF
TRBV6-4,TRBJ1-1,once,-,TGTGCCAGCAGTGAGGGCAGGAACACTGAAGCTTTCTTT,CASSEGRNTEAFF
TRBV29-1,TRBJ2-5,-,TRBD2,TGCAGCGTTGAAGGCGGTAGCGGGAGGTTCCAAGAGACCCAGTACTTC,CSVEGGSGRFQETQYF
TRBV7-9,TRBJ1-4,-,-,TGTGCCAGCAGCCCAGCCGACGTGGGTAATGAAAAACTGTTTTTT,CASSPADVGNEKLFF
TRBV2,TRBJ2-3,-,TRBD2,TGTGCCAGCAGGAGGACTAGCGGAGGCACAGATACGCAGTATTTT,CASRRTSGGTDTQYF
TRBV21-1,TRBJ1-5,once,-,TGTGCCAGCAGCACCTTGGACAGCCCCCGACCTTATAGCAATCAGCCCCAGCATTTT,CASSTLDSPRPYSNQPQHF
TRBV6-6,TRBJ2-7,-,TRBD1,TGTGCCAGCACACAGGGGAGCCACGAGCAGTACTTC,CASTQGSHEQYF
TRBV10-2,TRBJ1-4,few,-,TGCGCCAGCAGTGAGTCACAGTCTGCAACTAATGAAAAACTGTTTTTT,CASSESQSATNEKLFF
TRBV7-9,TRBJ1-1,-,TRBD1,TGTGCCAGCAGCTTAACAGGGGAGACCACTGAAGCTTTCTTT,CASSLTGETTEAFF
TRBV14,TRBJ2-1,-,TRBD2,TGTGCCAGCAGAAGTACTAGCGGGAGCTACAATGAGCAGTTCTTC,CASRSTSGSYNEQFF
TRBV19,TRBJ2-2,-,-,TGTGCCAGTAGTATTTGGAGCGGGGAGCTGTTTTTT,CASSIWSGELFF
TRBV7-2,TRBJ1-1,-,-,TGTGCCAGCAGCTTAGAACAGCTATACACTGAAGCTTTCTTT,CASSLEQLYTEAFF
TRBV5-4,TRBJ1-2,few,-,TGTGCCAGCAGATCGGACACCATCGGGGGCTACACCTTC,CASRSDTIGGYTF
TRBV5-4,TRBJ2-7,once,TRBD1,TGTGCCAGCAGTGGACAGGGTCACGAGCAGTACTTC,CASSGQGHEQYF
TRBV14,TRBJ2-7,-,-,TGTGCCAGCAGTGGGTTGTCAGTTAGCTCCTACGAGCAGTACTTC,CASSGLSVSSYEQYF
TRBV5-8,TRBJ2-1,-,-,TGTGCCAGCAGCCGGTTCGGGGGAGGCTACAATGAGCAGTTCTTC,CASSRFGGGYNEQFF
TRBV13,TRBJ2-3,-,TRBD2,TGTGCCAGCAGCCTACTTAGCGGGAGAGGGAGAGATACGCAGTATTTT,CASSLLSGRGRDTQYF
TRBV27,TRBJ1-5,-,-,TGTGCCAGCAGCCCGGGACGGGGCAATCAGCCCCAGCATTTT,CASSPGRGNQPQHF
TRBV25-1,TRBJ1-2,-,-,TGTGCCAGCAGTCCGTGGGGGCGGGATGGCTACACCTTC,CASSPWGRDGYTF
TRBV9,TRBJ2-7,-,-,TGTGCCAGCAGCGTAAGTGGGCGGAGCCGAGTGAGGGAGCAGTACTTC,CASSVSGRSRVREQYF
TRBV27,TRBJ2-1,-,-,TGTGCCAGCACTGATTGGAGCGGAATCCTCCCCTCCTACAATGAGCAGTTCTTC,CASTDWSGILPSYNEQFF
TRBV7-2,TRBJ1-2,once,TRBD1,TGTGCCAGCAGCTTAGTGGGACAGATTAACTATGGCTACACCTTC,CASSLVGQINYGYTF
TRBV11-2,TRBJ2-1,-,TRBD2,TGTGCCAGCAGCCCGATGACTAGCGGGATACACAATGAGCAGTTCTTC,CASSPMTSGIHNEQFF